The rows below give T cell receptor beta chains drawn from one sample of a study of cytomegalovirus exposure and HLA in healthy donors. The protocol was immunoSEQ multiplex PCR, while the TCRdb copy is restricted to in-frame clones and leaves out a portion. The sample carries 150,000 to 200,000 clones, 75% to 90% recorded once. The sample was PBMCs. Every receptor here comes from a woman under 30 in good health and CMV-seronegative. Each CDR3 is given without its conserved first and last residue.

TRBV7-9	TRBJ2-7	ASSFEGARSYEQY
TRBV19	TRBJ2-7	ASSISAGFTYEQY
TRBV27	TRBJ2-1	ASSLATGGNEQF
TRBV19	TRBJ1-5	ASLTENSNQPQH
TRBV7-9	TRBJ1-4	ASSPGQGGNVVRKLF
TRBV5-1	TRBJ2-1	ASSYLGRGTDGDEQF
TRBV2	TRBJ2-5	ASMGGAQETQY
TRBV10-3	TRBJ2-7	AISDTGSVYEQY
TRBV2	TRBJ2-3	ASIPTGFTDTQY
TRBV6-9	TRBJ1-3	ASRLGNTIY
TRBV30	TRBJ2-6	AWSPSRSGANVLT
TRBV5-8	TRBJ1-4	ASSFGTGVLGEKLF
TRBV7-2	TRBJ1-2	ASSLSGGNYGYT
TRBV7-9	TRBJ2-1	ASSPLSIYNEQF
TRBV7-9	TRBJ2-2	ASSLQGETGELF
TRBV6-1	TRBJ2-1	ASRGLAGEYNEQF
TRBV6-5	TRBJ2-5	ASSPRRGREETQY
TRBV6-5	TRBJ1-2	ASSSTASGYT
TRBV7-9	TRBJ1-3	ASRGQGAAGNTIY
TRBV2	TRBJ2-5	ASSAGEGETQY
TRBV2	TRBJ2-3	ASSEAWGLLGTDTQY
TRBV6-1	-	ASSEPGQGRDEQY
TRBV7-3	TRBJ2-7	ASSPSGATYEQY
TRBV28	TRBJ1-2	ASSLLQGYYGYT
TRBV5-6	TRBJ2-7	ASSLRRGGYEQY
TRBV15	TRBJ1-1	ATSRDRDRGNTEAF
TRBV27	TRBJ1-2	ASSSFSSRDTLNYGYT
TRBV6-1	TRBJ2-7	ASSVNRGQTYEQY
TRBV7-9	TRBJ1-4	ASSLQGAPNEKLF
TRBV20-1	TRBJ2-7	SARNWDEQY
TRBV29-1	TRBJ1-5	SAKGQGDQPQH
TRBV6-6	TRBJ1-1	ASSYLQGSEAF
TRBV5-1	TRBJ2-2	ASSLSGQGNTGELF
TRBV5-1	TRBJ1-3	ASSLAGQGSGNTIY
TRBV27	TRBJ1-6	ASSTTATFSNSPLH
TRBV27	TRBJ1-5	ASSNRENQPQH